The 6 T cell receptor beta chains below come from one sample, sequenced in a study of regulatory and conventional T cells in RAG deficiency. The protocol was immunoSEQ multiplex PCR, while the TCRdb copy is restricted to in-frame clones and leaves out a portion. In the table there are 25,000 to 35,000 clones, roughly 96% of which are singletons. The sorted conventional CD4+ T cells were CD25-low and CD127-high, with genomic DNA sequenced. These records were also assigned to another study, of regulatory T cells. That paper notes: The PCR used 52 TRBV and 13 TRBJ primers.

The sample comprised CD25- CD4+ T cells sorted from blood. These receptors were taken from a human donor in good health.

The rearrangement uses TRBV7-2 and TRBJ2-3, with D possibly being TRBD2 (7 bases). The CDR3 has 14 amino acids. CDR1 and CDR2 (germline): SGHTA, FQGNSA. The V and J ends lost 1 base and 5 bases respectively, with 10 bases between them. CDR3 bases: TGTGCCAGCAGCTTAGGGGGGGGCGAAGATACGCAGTATTTT. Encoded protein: CASSLGGGEDTQYF.

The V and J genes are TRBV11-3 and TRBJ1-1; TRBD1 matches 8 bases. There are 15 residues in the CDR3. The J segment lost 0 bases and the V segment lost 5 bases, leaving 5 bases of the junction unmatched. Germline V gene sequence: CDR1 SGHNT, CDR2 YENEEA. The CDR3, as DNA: TGTGCCAGCAGCGGACAGGGAATGCTGAACACTGAAGCTTTCTTT. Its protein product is CASSGQGMLNTEAFF.

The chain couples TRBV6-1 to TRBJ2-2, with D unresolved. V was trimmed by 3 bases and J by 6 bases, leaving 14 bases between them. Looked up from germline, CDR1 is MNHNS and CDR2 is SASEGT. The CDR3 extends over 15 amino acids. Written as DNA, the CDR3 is TGTGCCAGCAGTGATCTTGCCCTAGACGCCGGGGAGCTGTTTTTT. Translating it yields CASSDLALDAGELFF.

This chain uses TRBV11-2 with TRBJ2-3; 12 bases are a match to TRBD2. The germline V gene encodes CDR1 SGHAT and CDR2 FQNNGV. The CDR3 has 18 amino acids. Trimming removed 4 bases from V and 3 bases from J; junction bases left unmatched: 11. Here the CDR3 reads CASSSSGGAVFPTDTQYF. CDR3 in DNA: TGTGCCAGCAGCTCTAGCGGGGGGGCCGTGTTTCCGACAGATACGCAGTATTTT.

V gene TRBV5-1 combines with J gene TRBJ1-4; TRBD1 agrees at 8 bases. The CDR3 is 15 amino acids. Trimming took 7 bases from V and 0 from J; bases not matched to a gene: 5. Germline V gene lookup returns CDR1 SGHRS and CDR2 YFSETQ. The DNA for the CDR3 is TGCGCCAGCTCGGACAGGGTGGCAACTAATGAAAAACTGTTTTTT. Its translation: CASSDRVATNEKLFF.

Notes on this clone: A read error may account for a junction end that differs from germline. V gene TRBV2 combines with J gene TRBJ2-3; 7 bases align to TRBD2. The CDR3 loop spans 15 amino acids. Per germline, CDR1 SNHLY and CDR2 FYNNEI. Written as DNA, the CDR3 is TGTGCCAGCAGGGAAGACGGGGGGAGCACAGATACGCAGTATTTT. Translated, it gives CASREDGGSTDTQYF.